Below are 4 T cell receptor beta chains sequenced from a single sample in a study of cytomegalovirus exposure and HLA in healthy donors. Primers for the PCR totalled 60 Vbeta and 13 Jbeta. The data were produced by immunoSEQ multiplex PCR, yet TCRdb's version contains in-frame clones alone and is incomplete. Here the sample spans 140,000 or so clones, roughly 76% being singletons. The sequencing input was PBMCs. These receptor sequences come from a female donor in good health and CMV-seronegative.

The V call is TRBV6-5, the J call TRBJ2-1; 7 nucleotides agree with TRBD2. The V segment lost 10 bases and the J segment 6 bases; nucleotides outside the gene matches: 9. Germline V gives CDR1 MNHEY, CDR2 SVGAGI. The CDR3 has 13 residues. CDR3 sequence reads: CATQDGRSNEQFF. The DNA of the CDR3 is TGTGCCACCCAAGACGGGAGGTCCAATGAGCAGTTCTTC.

The V and J genes are TRBV29-1 and TRBJ1-1; 7 nucleotides align to TRBD1. The CDR3 extends over 14 amino acids. V lost 8 bases and J lost 0; bases outside the gene matches: 9. Germline-derived CDR1 and CDR2 are SQVTM and ANQGSEA. CDR3 bases: TGCAGCATTACGCAACAGGGGATGAACACTGAAGCTTTCTTT. The encoded protein is CSITQQGMNTEAFF.

The chain joins TRBV29-1 to TRBJ1-2, with 7 bases fitting TRBD1. Germline V lookup: CDR1 SQVTM, CDR2 ANQGSEA. CDR3 size: 10 residues. V lost 6 bases, J lost 7 bases, and 2 bases stayed unmatched. CDR3 in DNA: TGCAGCGTCTACAGGGGTGGCTACACCTTC. As protein: CSVYRGGYTF.

This rearrangement joins TRBV5-1 to TRBJ1-5; 9 nucleotides match TRBD1. Germline lookup yields CDR1 SGHRS and CDR2 YFSETQ. The CDR3 loop spans 15 amino acids. Trimming took 0 bases from V and 7 from J; bases not matched to a gene: 5. Here the CDR3 DNA reads TGCGCCAGCAGCTTGGGGGACAGGGATGGACAGCCCCAGCATTTT. Translating it yields CASSLGDRDGQPQHF.